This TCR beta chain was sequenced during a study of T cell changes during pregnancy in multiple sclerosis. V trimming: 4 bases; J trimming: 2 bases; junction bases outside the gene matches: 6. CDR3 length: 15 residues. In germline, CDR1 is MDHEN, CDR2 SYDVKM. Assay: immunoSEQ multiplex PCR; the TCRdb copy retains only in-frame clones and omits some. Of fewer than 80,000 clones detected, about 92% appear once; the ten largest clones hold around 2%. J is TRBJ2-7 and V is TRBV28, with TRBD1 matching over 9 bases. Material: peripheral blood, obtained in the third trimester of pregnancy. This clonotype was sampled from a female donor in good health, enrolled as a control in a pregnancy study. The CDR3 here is CASSSPGTGPYEQYF. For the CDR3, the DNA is TGTGCCAGCAGTTCTCCCGGGACAGGGCCCTACGAGCAGTACTTC.